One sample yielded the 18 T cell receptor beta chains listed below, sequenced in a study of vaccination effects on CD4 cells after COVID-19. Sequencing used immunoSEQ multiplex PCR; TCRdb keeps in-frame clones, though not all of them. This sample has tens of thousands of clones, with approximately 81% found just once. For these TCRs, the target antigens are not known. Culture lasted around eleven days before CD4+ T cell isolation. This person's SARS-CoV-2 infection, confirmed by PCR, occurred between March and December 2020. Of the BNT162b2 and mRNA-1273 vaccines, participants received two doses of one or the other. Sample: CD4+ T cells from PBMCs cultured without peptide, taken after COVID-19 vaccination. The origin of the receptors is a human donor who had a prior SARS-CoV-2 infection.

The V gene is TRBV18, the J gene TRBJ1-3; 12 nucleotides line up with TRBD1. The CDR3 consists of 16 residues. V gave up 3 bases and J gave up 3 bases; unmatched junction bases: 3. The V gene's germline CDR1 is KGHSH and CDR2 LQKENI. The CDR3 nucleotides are TGTGCCAGCTCACCGGGACAGGGGGCTTTTGGAAACACCATATATTTT. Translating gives CASSPGQGAFGNTIYF.

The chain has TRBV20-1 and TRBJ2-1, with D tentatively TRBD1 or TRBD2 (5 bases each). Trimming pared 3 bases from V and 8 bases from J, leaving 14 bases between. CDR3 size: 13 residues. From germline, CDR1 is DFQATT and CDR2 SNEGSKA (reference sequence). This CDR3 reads CSASVQGEDEQFF. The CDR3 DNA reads TGCAGTGCTAGTGTCCAGGGAGAAGATGAGCAGTTCTTC.

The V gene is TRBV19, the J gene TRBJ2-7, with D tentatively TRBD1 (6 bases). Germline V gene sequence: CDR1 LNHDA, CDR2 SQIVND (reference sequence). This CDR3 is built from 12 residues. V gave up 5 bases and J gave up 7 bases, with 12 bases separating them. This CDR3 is CASSQGIREQYF. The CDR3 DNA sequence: TGTGCCAGTAGTCAGGGGATCCGGGAGCAGTACTTC.

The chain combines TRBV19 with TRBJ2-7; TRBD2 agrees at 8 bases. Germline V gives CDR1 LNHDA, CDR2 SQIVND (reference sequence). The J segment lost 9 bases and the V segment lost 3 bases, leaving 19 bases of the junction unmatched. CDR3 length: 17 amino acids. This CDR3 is CASSIGGGGDGRSRQYF. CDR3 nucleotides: TGTGCCAGTAGTATCGGGGGGGGAGGGGACGGCCGCTCCAGGCAGTACTTC.

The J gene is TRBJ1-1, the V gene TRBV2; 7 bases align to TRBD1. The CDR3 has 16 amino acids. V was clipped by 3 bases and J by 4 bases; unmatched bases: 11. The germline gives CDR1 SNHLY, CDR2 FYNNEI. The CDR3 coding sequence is TGTGCCAGCAGTGATCCAGGGGGAGCGGGGGGCACTGAAGCTTTCTTT. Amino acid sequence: CASSDPGGAGGTEAFF.

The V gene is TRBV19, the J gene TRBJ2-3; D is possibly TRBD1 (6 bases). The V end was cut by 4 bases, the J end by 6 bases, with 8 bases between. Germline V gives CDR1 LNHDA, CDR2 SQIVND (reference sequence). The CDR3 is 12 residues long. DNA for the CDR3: TGTGCCAGTAGTACCAGGGGCGATACGCAGTATTTT. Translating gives CASSTRGDTQYF.

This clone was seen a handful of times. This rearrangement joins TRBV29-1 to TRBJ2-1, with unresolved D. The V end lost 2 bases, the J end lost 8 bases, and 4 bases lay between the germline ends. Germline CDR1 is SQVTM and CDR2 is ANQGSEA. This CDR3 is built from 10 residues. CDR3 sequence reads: CSVEIHEQFF. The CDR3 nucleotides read TGCAGCGTTGAAATTCATGAGCAGTTCTTC.

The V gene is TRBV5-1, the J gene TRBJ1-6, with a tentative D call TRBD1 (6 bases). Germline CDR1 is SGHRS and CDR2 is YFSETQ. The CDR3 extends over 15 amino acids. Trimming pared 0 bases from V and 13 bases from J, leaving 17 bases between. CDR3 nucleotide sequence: TGCGCCAGCAGCTTGGTCGGTGGGGGCTCCCGTCCCCTCCACTTT. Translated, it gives CASSLVGGGSRPLHF.

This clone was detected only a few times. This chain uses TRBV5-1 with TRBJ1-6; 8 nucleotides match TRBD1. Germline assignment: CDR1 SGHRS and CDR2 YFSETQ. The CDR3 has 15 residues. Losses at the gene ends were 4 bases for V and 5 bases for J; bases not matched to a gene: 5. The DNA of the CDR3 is TGCGCCAGCAGCCCCCTGACAGGGGATAATTCACCCCTCCACTTT. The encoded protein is CASSPLTGDNSPLHF. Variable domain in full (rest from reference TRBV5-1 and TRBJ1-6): KAGVTQTPRYLIKTRGQQVTLSCSPISGHRSVSWYQQTPGQGLQFLFEYFSETQRNKGNFPGRFSGRQFSNSRSEMNVSTLELGDSALYLCASSPLTGDNSPLHFGNGTRLTVT.

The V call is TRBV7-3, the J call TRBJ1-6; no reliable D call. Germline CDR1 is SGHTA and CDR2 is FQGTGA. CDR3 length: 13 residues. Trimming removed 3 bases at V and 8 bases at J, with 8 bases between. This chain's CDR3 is CASSFDWDSPLHF. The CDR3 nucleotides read TGTGCCAGCAGCTTCGATTGGGATTCACCCCTCCACTTT.

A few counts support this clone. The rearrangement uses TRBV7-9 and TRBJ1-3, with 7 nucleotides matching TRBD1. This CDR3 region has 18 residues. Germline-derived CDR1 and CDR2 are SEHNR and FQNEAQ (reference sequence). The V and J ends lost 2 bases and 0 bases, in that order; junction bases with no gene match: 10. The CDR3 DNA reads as TGTGCCAGCAGCTTATGGCCGGGGGACAGCGACTCTGGAAACACCATATATTTT. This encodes CASSLWPGDSDSGNTIYF.

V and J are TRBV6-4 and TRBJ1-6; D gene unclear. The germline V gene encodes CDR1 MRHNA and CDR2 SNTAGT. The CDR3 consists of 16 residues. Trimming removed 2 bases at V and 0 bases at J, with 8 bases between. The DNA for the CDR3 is TGTGCCAGCAGTGACAGGGATAGCTCCTATAATTCACCCCTCCACTTT. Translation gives CASSDRDSSYNSPLHF.

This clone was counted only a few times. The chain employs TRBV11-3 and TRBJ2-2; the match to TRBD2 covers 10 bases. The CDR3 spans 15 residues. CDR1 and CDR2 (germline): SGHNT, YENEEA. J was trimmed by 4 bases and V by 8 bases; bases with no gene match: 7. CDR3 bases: TGTGCCAGCCAACAGGGGACTAGCGCCACCGGGGAGCTGTTTTTT. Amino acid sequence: CASQQGTSATGELFF.

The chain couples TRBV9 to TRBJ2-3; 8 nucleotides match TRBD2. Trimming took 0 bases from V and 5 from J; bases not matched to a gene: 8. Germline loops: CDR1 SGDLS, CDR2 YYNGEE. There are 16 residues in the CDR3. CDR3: CASSVGASGLGDTQYF. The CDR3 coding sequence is TGTGCCAGCAGCGTAGGGGCTAGCGGGCTCGGAGATACGCAGTATTTT. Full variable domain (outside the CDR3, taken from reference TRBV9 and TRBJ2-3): DSGVTQTPKHLITATGQRVTLRCSPRSGDLSVYWYQQSLDQGLQFLIQYYNGEERAKGNILERFSAQQFPDLHSELNLSSLELGDSALYFCASSVGASGLGDTQYFGPGTRLTVL.

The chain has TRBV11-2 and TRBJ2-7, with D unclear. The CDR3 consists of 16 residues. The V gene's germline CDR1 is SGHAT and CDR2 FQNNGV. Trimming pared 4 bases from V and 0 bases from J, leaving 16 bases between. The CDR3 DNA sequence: TGTGCCAGCAGCTCCGGATACCAGACTGGCTCCTACGAGCAGTACTTC. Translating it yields CASSSGYQTGSYEQYF.

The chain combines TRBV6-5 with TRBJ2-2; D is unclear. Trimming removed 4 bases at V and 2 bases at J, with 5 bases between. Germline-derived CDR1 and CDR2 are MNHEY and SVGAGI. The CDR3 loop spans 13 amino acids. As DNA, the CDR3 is TGTGCCAGCAGTTTACGAAACACCGGGGAGCTGTTTTTT. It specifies CASSLRNTGELFF.

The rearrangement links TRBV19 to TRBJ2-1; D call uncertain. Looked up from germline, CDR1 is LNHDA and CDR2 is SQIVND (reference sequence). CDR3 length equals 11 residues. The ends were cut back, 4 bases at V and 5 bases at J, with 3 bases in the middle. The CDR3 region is CASSRHNEQFF. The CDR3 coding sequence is TGTGCCAGTAGTAGGCACAATGAGCAGTTCTTC.

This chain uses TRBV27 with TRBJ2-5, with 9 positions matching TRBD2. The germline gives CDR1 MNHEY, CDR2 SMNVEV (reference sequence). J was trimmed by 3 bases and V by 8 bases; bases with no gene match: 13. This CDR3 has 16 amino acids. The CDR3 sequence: CASRPAGLAGKETQYF. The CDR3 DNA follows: TGTGCCAGCCGACCCGCCGGGCTAGCGGGAAAAGAGACCCAGTACTTC.